What follows describes a single T cell receptor (beta chain). What it binds is not known. The entry originates in a study of T cells expressing NK-cell markers. Whole-study context: HCMV seropositivity characterized most of the eight sequenced donors, and seronegativity one. General study findings and limits: The study found these clonotypes also leading the CD3+CD56-NKG2C+ fraction in a few donors. Expanded NKG2C+ T cell clones had unclear HCMV specificity.

UMI-tagged 5'RACE template switching yielded the TCR beta cDNA. Reanalyzing the 5' RACE reads, TCRdb keeps one entry per CDR3 protein, without DNA. This sample contains around 100,000 distinct CDR3 sequences. Germline CDR1 is SGHRS and CDR2 is YFSETQ. The length of the CDR3 is 13 residues. The TCR was taken from a woman between 18 and 69 years old in good health. Sequencing was done on a sample of blood T cells: a sorted CD56 or NKG2C T cell subset, CD4+ or CD8+ T cells, or bulk PBMC T cells (not recorded which). The chain has TRBV5-1 and TRBJ2-5; the TRBD1 assignment by TCRdb is unverifiable without DNA. CDR3 amino acids: CASSLGQEQTQYF.